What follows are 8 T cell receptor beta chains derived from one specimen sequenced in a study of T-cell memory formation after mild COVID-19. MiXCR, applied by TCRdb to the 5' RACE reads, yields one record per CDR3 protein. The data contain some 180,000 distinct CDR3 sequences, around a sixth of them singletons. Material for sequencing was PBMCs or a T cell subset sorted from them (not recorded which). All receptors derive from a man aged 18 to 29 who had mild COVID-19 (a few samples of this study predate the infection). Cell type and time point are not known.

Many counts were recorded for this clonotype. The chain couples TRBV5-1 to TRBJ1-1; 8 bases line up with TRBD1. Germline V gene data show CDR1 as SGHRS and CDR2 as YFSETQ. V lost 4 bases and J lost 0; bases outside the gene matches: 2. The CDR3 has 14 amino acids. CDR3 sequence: CASSGGQVNTEAFF. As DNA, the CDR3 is TGCGCCAGCAGCGGGGGACAGGTGAACACTGAAGCTTTCTTT.

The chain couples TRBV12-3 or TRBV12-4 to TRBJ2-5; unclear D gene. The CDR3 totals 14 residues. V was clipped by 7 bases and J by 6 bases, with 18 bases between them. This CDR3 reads CASTLGSGLKTQYF. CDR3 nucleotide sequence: TGTGCCAGCACCCTGGGATCGGGCTTAAAGACCCAGTACTTC.

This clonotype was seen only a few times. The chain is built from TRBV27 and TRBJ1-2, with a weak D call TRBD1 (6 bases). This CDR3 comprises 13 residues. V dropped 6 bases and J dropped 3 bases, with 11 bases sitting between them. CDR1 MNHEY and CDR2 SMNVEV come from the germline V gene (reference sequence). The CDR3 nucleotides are TGTGCCAGCAGACCCACAGGGCACTATGGCTACACCTTC. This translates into CASRPTGHYGYTF.

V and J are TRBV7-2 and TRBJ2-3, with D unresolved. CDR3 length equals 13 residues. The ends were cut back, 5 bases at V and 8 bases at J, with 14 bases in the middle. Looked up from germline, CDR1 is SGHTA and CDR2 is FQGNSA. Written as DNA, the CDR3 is TGTGCCAGCAGCCCCATCAGGCCTGGTACGCAGTATTTT. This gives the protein CASSPIRPGTQYF.

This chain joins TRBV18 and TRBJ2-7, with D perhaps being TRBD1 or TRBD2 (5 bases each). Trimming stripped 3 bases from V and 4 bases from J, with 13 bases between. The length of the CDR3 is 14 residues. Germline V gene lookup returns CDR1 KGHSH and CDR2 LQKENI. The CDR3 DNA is TGTGCCAGCTCACCCGGGACGGAACTTTACGAGCAGTACGTC. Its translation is CASSPGTELYEQYV.

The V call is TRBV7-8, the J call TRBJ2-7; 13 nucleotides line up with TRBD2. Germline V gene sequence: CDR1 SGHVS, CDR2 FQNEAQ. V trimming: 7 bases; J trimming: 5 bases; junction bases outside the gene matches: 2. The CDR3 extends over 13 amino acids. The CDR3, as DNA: TGTGCCAGCAAGACTAGCGGGGGGAACGAGCAGTACTTC. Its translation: CASKTSGGNEQYF.

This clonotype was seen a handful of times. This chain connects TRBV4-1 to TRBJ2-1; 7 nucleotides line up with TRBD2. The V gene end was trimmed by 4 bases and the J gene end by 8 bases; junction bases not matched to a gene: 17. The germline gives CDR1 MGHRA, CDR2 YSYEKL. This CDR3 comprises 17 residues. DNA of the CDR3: TGCGCCAGCAGCCCCCTCCACCTCAGGGAGGGCTCGGATGAGCAGTTCTTC. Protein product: CASSPLHLREGSDEQFF.

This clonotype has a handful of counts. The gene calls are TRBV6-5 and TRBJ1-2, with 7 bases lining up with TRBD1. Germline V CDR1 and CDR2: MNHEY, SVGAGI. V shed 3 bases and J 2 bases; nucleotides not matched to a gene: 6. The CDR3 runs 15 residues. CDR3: CASSYSLQGNYGYTF. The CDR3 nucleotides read TGTGCCAGCAGTTATTCATTACAGGGGAACTATGGCTACACCTTC.